Listed below are T cell receptor beta chains from one sample, sequenced in a study of blood T cell repertoires in COVID-19. Assay: immunoSEQ multiplex PCR; the TCRdb copy retains only in-frame clones and omits some. This table has 100,000 to 150,000 clones, approximately 91% appearing once. Sequencing input: peripheral blood. These receptor sequences come from a woman of 80 years or more with acute or convalescent COVID-19. The CDR3 runs from the conserved cysteine through the conserved F or W. A D gene is named only where the DNA matches it firmly. Part of the rows lack a size; the others show once, few, many or a class for expanded clones.

clone size: few; D gene: TRBD1; J gene: TRBJ2-1; V gene: TRBV5-1; CDR3 length: 17; CDR3 DNA: TGCGCCAGCAGCCAGGGGGCAATCCTTCTCACCTACAATGAGCAGTTCTTC; CDR3 protein: CASSQGAILLTYNEQFF
clone size: NA; D gene: TRBD2; J gene: TRBJ2-1; V gene: TRBV11-2; CDR3 length: 16; CDR3 DNA: TGTGCCAGCAGCTTCCCTAGCGGGAGAAGGTCAAGTGAGCAGTTCTTC; CDR3 protein: CASSFPSGRRSSEQFF
clone size: once; D gene: TRBD2; J gene: TRBJ2-7; V gene: TRBV7-3; CDR3 length: 19; CDR3 DNA: TGTGCCAGCAGATGTGCTCCGGGACTAGCGGGAGTAAGGCCCTACGAGCAGTACTTC; CDR3 protein: CASRCAPGLAGVRPYEQYF
clone size: NA; D gene: NA; J gene: TRBJ1-6; V gene: TRBV12-3/TRBV12-4; CDR3 length: 13; CDR3 DNA: TGTGCCAGCAGTTTAAGTCAGAATTCACCCCTCCACTTT; CDR3 protein: CASSLSQNSPLHF
clone size: NA; D gene: NA; J gene: TRBJ1-2; V gene: TRBV2; CDR3 length: 14; CDR3 DNA: TGTGCCAGCAGTGAAGGTTGGGGGGAGTCGGGCTACACCTTC; CDR3 protein: CASSEGWGESGYTF
clone size: NA; D gene: TRBD1; J gene: TRBJ1-6; V gene: TRBV7-2; CDR3 length: 15; CDR3 DNA: TGTGCCAGCAGCGACCGTAGGGGGCATAATTCACCCCTCCACTTT; CDR3 protein: CASSDRRGHNSPLHF
clone size: NA; D gene: TRBD2; J gene: TRBJ2-1; V gene: TRBV28; CDR3 length: 14; CDR3 DNA: TGTGCCAGCAGTTTAGAACTAGCGGGCAATGAGCAGTTCTTC; CDR3 protein: CASSLELAGNEQFF
clone size: NA; D gene: NA; J gene: TRBJ2-5; V gene: TRBV5-4; CDR3 length: 14; CDR3 DNA: TGTGCCAGCAGCTTGGTGGGGGGGCGCAGAACCCAGTACTTC; CDR3 protein: CASSLVGGRRTQYF
clone size: NA; D gene: NA; J gene: TRBJ1-1; V gene: TRBV12-3/TRBV12-4; CDR3 length: 13; CDR3 DNA: TGTGCCAGCAGTACGGATTTTAGCGCTGAAGCTTTCTTT; CDR3 protein: CASSTDFSAEAFF
clone size: NA; D gene: NA; J gene: TRBJ1-3; V gene: TRBV4-3; CDR3 length: 14; CDR3 DNA: TGCGCCAGCAGCCAAGATTTCCCGAGGGACACCATATATTTT; CDR3 protein: CASSQDFPRDTIYF
clone size: once; D gene: NA; J gene: TRBJ2-6; V gene: TRBV11-2; CDR3 length: 16; CDR3 DNA: TGTGCCAGCAGCCCAAACCCGAGTTCTGGGGCCAACGTCCTGACTTTC; CDR3 protein: CASSPNPSSGANVLTF